This TCR beta chain was documented in a study of cytomegalovirus exposure and HLA in healthy donors. Study results and limitations: Later analysis identified 15,000 to 20,000 TCR beta sequences associated with HLA alleles, using a false discovery rate threshold of 0.05. In vitro experiments confirmed that three CMV-associated chains were specific for CMV antigens. Sequence variants that were highly shared formed a cluster that was likely a sequencing artifact.

Though probably carrying unrecorded immune exposures, donors were nominally healthy at sampling. As regards this clone: Its target is not known.

Germline V CDR1 and CDR2: SGDLS, YYNGEE. CDR3 size: 15 residues. The ends were cut back, 3 bases at V and 4 bases at J, with 11 bases in the middle. This PCR relied on a set of 60 Vbeta primers and 13 Jbeta primers. The protocol was immunoSEQ multiplex PCR, while the TCRdb copy is restricted to in-frame clones and leaves out a portion. The sample contains approximately 160,000 clones, over 60% of which appear only once. The source of this sequence is a woman in her 30s in good health and CMV-seropositive. The sequenced sample was PBMCs. The chain has TRBV9 and TRBJ2-6; the D is unclear. The CDR3 DNA follows: TGTGCCAGCAGCGCCCAACTCTCCGGGGCCAACGTCCTGACTTTC. Residues: CASSAQLSGANVLTF.